Listed here are 23 T cell receptor beta chains from one sample, sequenced in a study of beta chain features in type 1 diabetes. Expressed TCRB transcripts were sequenced because the isolated RNA had all been reverse transcribed beforehand. The protocol was immunoSEQ multiplex PCR, while the TCRdb copy is restricted to in-frame clones and leaves out a portion. The data hold about 250,000 clones, with 13% to 15% observed a single time. The sequencing input was naive CD4+ T cells from blood. The source of these receptors is a woman in her thirties or forties in good health.

This clone has only a few counts. CDR3 protein: CAISGKNRTGNIYEQYF. CDR3 nucleotide sequence: TGTGCCATCAGCGGGAAGAATCGGACAGGGAATATTTACGAGCAGTACTTC. The V gene is TRBV10-3, the J gene TRBJ2-7; 8 bases are shared with TRBD1. This CDR3 has 17 residues. The J segment lost 4 bases and the V segment lost 6 bases, leaving 17 bases of the junction unmatched. The V gene's germline CDR1 is ENHRY and CDR2 SYGVKD.

J is TRBJ2-5 and V is TRBV7-2, with 7 nucleotides matching TRBD1. V lost 5 bases, J lost 1 base, and 4 bases stayed unmatched. Germline V gene lookup returns CDR1 SGHTA and CDR2 FQGNSA. The CDR3 spans 14 residues. This CDR3 reads CASSRQGSQETQYF. CDR3 sequence (DNA): TGTGCCAGCAGCCGACAGGGAAGCCAAGAGACCCAGTACTTC.

The table lists this clone with a few counts. The chain has TRBV11-3 and TRBJ1-1; 7 bases line up with TRBD1. Per the germline V gene, CDR1 is SGHNT and CDR2 is YENEEA. The CDR3 runs 13 residues. V shed 4 bases and J 10 bases; nucleotides not matched to a gene: 9. Here the CDR3 reads CASSSRDSPSAFF. The CDR3 nucleotides read TGTGCCAGCAGCTCCCGGGACAGCCCGTCAGCTTTCTTT. Variable domain in full (rest from reference TRBV11-3 and TRBJ1-1): EAGVVQSPRYKIIEKKQPVAFWCNPISGHNTLYWYLQNLGQGPELLIRYENEEAVDDSQLPKDRFSAERLKGVDSTLKIQPAELGDSAVYLCASSSRDSPSAFFGQGTRLTVV.

This clone has a handful of counts. The chain joins TRBV19 to TRBJ1-1; possible D gene TRBD1, 5 bases. Germline assignment: CDR1 LNHDA and CDR2 SQIVND (reference sequence). V lost 8 bases, J lost 4 bases, and 17 bases lay in between. The CDR3 is 14 amino acids. The CDR3, as DNA: TGTGCCAGTCACCTTACAGGAGGGGTCACTGAAGCTTTCTTT. Protein sequence: CASHLTGGVTEAFF.

With respect to this clone: Within the sample, other DNA sequences also encode this same CDR3. The chain combines TRBV12-5 with TRBJ1-1, with TRBD1 matching over 7 bases. The CDR3 extends over 13 amino acids. The V and J ends lost 3 bases and 5 bases, in that order; junction bases with no gene match: 3. Germline CDR1 reads LGHNT; CDR2 reads FRNRAP. The CDR3 reads CASGFDRETEAFF. DNA of the CDR3: TGTGCTAGTGGTTTTGACAGGGAGACTGAAGCTTTCTTT. Complete variable domain (other parts from reference TRBV12-5 and TRBJ1-1): DARVTQTPRHKVTEMGQEVTMRCQPILGHNTVFWYRQTMMQGLELLAYFRNRAPLDDSGMPKDRFSAEMPDATLATLKIQPSEPRDSAVYFCASGFDRETEAFFGQGTRLTVV.

This clone was counted a few times. The V and J genes are TRBV6-6 and TRBJ1-4, with 7 bases aligning to TRBD1. Germline lookup yields CDR1 MNHNY and CDR2 SVGAGI (reference sequence). The CDR3 is 14 residues long. V trimming: 5 bases; J trimming: 11 bases; junction bases outside the gene matches: 11. In DNA, the CDR3 is TGTGCCAGCAGTCCAGGGACAGCGGGTGACAAACTGTTTTTT. Amino acids: CASSPGTAGDKLFF.

This rearrangement joins TRBV5-1 to TRBJ2-4, with D possibly being TRBD2 (5 bases). Germline CDR1 and CDR2: SGHRS and YFSETQ. This CDR3 has 14 amino acids. The V gene lost 3 bases and the J gene lost 5 bases, with 12 bases spanning the gap. For the CDR3, the DNA is TGCGCCAGCAGCTACGGACTGATTCAAAACATTCAGTACTTC. It is translated as CASSYGLIQNIQYF.

This clone was seen a few times. This chain joins TRBV19 and TRBJ1-6; TRBD1 agrees at 9 bases. The germline V gene encodes CDR1 LNHDA and CDR2 SQIVND (reference sequence). V lost 6 bases, J lost 7 bases, and 4 bases stayed unmatched. This CDR3 contains 14 residues. The CDR3 region is CASRGGQGNSPLHF. The CDR3 DNA reads as TGTGCCAGTAGGGGAGGACAGGGGAATTCACCCCTCCACTTT.

In its sample, this clone was seen a few times. The chain links TRBV18 to TRBJ1-5; TRBD1 matches at 9 bases. The CDR3 runs 16 residues. The germline CDR1 and CDR2 sequences are KGHSH and LQKENI. V dropped 0 bases and J dropped 5; count of bases not matched to a gene: 5. For the CDR3, the DNA is TGTGCCAGCTCACCACCGACAGACAGGGGGGATCAGCCCCAGCATTTT. Protein product: CASSPPTDRGDQPQHF.

The chain recombines TRBV11-2 with TRBJ2-7; weak D call: TRBD1 (6 bases). This CDR3 spans 15 amino acids. Germline lookup yields CDR1 SGHAT and CDR2 FQNNGV. Trimming took 5 bases from V and 2 from J, leaving 16 bases between them. Written as DNA, the CDR3 is TGTGCCAGCAGCCCCCGCAGGACAGAGACCTACGAGCAGTACTTC. This gives the protein CASSPRRTETYEQYF.

In this sample, this clone turned up a few times. The chain couples TRBV5-4 to TRBJ2-3; the D gene is possibly TRBD2 (6 bases). Germline CDR1 and CDR2: SGHNT and YYREEE (reference sequence). This CDR3 contains 15 residues. Trimming removed 2 bases at V and 1 base at J, with 11 bases between. CDR3 amino acids: CASSFGGWGTDTQYF. Written as DNA, the CDR3 is TGTGCCAGCAGCTTTGGGGGGTGGGGCACAGATACGCAGTATTTT.

This chain joins TRBV2 and TRBJ2-1, with 8 bases matching TRBD2. V shed 2 bases and J 5 bases; nucleotides not matched to a gene: 5. The V gene's germline CDR1 is SNHLY and CDR2 FYNNEI. CDR3 length: 15 amino acids. The CDR3 loop is CASSESSGPNNEQFF. CDR3 in DNA: TGTGCCAGCAGTGAATCTAGCGGGCCTAACAATGAGCAGTTCTTC.

The chain links TRBV7-2 to TRBJ2-1; D call uncertain. Germline V lookup: CDR1 SGHTA, CDR2 FQGNSA. Trimming took 3 bases from V and 6 from J, leaving 9 bases between them. CDR3 length equals 13 residues. The CDR3 nucleotides are TGTGCCAGCAGCTTTAACAGCCTCAATGAGCAGTTCTTC. Encoded protein: CASSFNSLNEQFF.

This clone appeared a few times. This chain links TRBV18 with TRBJ2-3; a possible D gene is TRBD1 (5 bases). The germline V and J ends were trimmed by 1 base and 5 bases, with 25 bases remaining between them. CDR3 length: 19 residues. Per the germline V gene, CDR1 is KGHSH and CDR2 is LQKENI. CDR3 sequence (DNA): TGTGCCAGCTCACCACTGATTCGTGGCGGCACACTTCAGGGAGATACGCAGTATTTT. Protein: CASSPLIRGGTLQGDTQYF.

Only a few counts were recorded for this clone. The chain links TRBV19 to TRBJ1-2; TRBD1 agrees at 8 bases. The J segment lost 3 bases and the V segment lost 5 bases, leaving 8 bases of the junction unmatched. CDR1 LNHDA and CDR2 SQIVND come from the germline V gene (reference sequence). CDR3 length: 15 amino acids. CDR3 coding DNA: TGTGCCAGTAGTGACCACAGGGGGGCCTACTATGGCTACACCTTC. This codes for CASSDHRGAYYGYTF.

The chain recombines TRBV5-4 with TRBJ1-2; a possible D gene is TRBD1 (5 bases). CDR1 SGHNT and CDR2 YYREEE come from the germline V gene (reference sequence). This CDR3 contains 14 residues. V shed 0 bases and J shed 7 bases, with 13 bases lying between them. The CDR3 coding sequence is TGTGCCAGCAGCTTGGGGCTGGACAAAGGTGGCTACACCTTC. As protein: CASSLGLDKGGYTF.

The chain links TRBV27 to TRBJ1-1; no clear D gene. The CDR3 is 12 amino acids. The V gene's germline CDR1 is MNHEY and CDR2 SMNVEV (reference sequence). V was trimmed by 4 bases and J by 3 bases, leaving 6 bases between them. CDR3 loop: CASSSLHTEAFF. The CDR3 coding sequence is TGTGCCAGCAGTTCACTTCACACTGAAGCTTTCTTT.

V usage is TRBV4-1 and J usage is TRBJ1-1; D gene uncertain. The length of the CDR3 is 16 residues. The V end was cut by 0 bases, the J end by 5 bases, with 16 bases between. Looked up from germline, CDR1 is MGHRA and CDR2 is YSYEKL. This chain's CDR3 is CASSQDPSPFKTEAFF. In DNA, the CDR3 is TGCGCCAGCAGCCAAGATCCGAGCCCGTTTAAGACTGAAGCTTTCTTT.

V and J are TRBV29-1 and TRBJ1-5; D gene unclear. V gave up 7 bases and J gave up 0 bases, with 22 bases separating them. The germline gives CDR1 SQVTM, CDR2 ANQGSEA. This CDR3 is 17 amino acids long. This CDR3 is CSAPGSRRSYSNQPQHF. In DNA, the CDR3 is TGCAGCGCCCCCGGTTCCAGGAGGTCTTATAGCAATCAGCCCCAGCATTTT.

The chain uses TRBV19 and TRBJ2-2; 9 bases agree with TRBD1. Germline CDR1 reads LNHDA; CDR2 reads SQIVND (reference sequence). J lost 8 bases, V lost 5 bases, and 12 bases had no gene match. The CDR3 runs to 16 residues. CDR3 amino acids: CASSPTGGASWGELFF. As DNA, the CDR3 is TGTGCCAGTAGTCCCACAGGGGGCGCTTCTTGGGGGGAGCTGTTTTTT.

This clone was seen a few times. The J gene is TRBJ2-7, the V gene TRBV6-6; the match to TRBD1 covers 9 bases. The CDR3 totals 14 residues. The germline V gene encodes CDR1 MNHNY and CDR2 SVGAGI (reference sequence). V was pared by 6 bases and J by 5 bases, with 8 bases of the junction left unmatched. The CDR3 is CASSSTGGAHEQYF. In DNA, the CDR3 is TGTGCCAGCAGCTCAACAGGGGGCGCCCACGAGCAGTACTTC.

This clone turned up a few times. The V gene is TRBV29-1, the J gene TRBJ1-2; TRBD1 matches 7 bases. J was trimmed by 4 bases and V by 5 bases; bases with no gene match: 22. The CDR3 covers 18 residues. CDR1 is SQVTM and CDR2 is ANQGSEA in the germline V gene. CDR3 nucleotides: TGCAGCGTTATGGCGTTGAGGACAGGTTATAAGGATGGCTATGGCTACACCTTC. Encoded protein: CSVMALRTGYKDGYGYTF. Using reference TRBV29-1 and TRBJ1-2 for the parts outside the CDR3, the full variable domain is SAVISQKPSRDICQRGTSLTIQCQVDSQVTMMFWYRQQPGQSLTLIATANQGSEATYESGFVIDKFPISRPNLTFSTLTVSNMSPEDSSIYLCSVMALRTGYKDGYGYTFGSGTRLTVV.

This chain joins TRBV6-5 and TRBJ1-1; 10 nucleotides agree with TRBD1. Germline lookup yields CDR1 MNHEY and CDR2 SVGAGI. J gave up 0 bases and V 6 bases, and 4 bases lay outside the gene matches. The CDR3 length is 15 residues. In DNA form, the CDR3 reads TGTGCCAGCAGCTCGACAGGGGGCATGAACACTGAAGCTTTCTTT. It translates to CASSSTGGMNTEAFF.